This T cell receptor beta chain was sequenced for a study of graft-versus-host responses after intestinal transplantation. Turning to the study itself: The study gave all recipients anti-thymocyte globulin induction, then tacrolimus and steroids for about three years.

The assay was immunoSEQ multiplex PCR, and TCRdb's table has in-frame clones only and misses some. The top ten clones hold 1% to 1.5% of a sample with more than 90,000 clones, just under 95% of them seen once. A word on this clone: Antigen unknown.

The CDR3 contains 17 residues. Germline V gene lookup returns CDR1 MGHRA and CDR2 YSYEKL. J was trimmed by 3 bases and V by 5 bases; bases with no gene match: 10. The receptor's source is a human donor who was the organ donor for an intestinal transplant. The source material was unstimulated CD8+ T cells sorted from spleen or lymph node cells, sampled before transplant. The V call is TRBV4-1, the J call TRBJ1-2; 12 bases line up with TRBD1. DNA for the CDR3: TGCGCCAGCAGCGACCGGGACAGGGGGCTGTTAGACTATGGCTACACCTTC. Translating it yields CASSDRDRGLLDYGYTF.